This T cell receptor beta chain was sequenced during a study of blood T cell repertoires in COVID-19. Source study methods: By means of reference gene primer amplification, nucleated cell counts were estimated. Data came from immunoSEQ multiplex PCR; TCRdb stores just in-frame clones and leaves some out. That table gives V, J and clone size, and the DNA gave D and trimming. The profile covers 150,000 to 200,000 clones, with 75% to 80% appearing a single time and about 25% taken by the ten largest. The CDR3 loop spans 14 amino acids. The V gene lost 2 bases and the J gene lost 0 bases, with 9 bases spanning the gap. The germline gives CDR1 SGHRS, CDR2 YFSETQ.

The receptor's source is a woman between 70 and 85 years old with acute or convalescent COVID-19. This chain connects TRBV5-1 to TRBJ2-7; maybe TRBD1 (6 bases). Input material: peripheral blood. CDR3 DNA sequence: TGCGCCAGCAGCTTACAGGGAACCTCCTACGAGCAGTACTTC. Translated: CASSLQGTSYEQYF.